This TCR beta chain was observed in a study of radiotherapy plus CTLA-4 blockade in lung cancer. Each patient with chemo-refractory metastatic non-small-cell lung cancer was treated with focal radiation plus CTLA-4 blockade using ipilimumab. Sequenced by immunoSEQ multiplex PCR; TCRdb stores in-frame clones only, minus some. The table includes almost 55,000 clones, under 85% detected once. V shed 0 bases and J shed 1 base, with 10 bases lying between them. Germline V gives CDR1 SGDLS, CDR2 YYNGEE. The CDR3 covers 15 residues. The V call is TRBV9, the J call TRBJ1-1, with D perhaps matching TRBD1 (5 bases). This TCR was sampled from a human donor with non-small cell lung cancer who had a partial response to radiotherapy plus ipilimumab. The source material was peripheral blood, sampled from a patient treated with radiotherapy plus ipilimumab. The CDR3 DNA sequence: TGTGCCAGCAGCGTAGGACCAACAGGGAACACTGAAGCTTTCTTT. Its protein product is CASSVGPTGNTEAFF.